This TCR beta chain was sequenced in a study of T cell changes during pregnancy in multiple sclerosis. With respect to this clone: The same CDR3 is also encoded by other DNA sequences in this sample.

The assay was immunoSEQ multiplex PCR, and TCRdb's table has in-frame clones only and misses some. This table holds 45,000 to 70,000 clones, about 90% found once. V shed 6 bases and J shed 6 bases, with 15 bases lying between them. The CDR3 is made up of 15 amino acids. CDR1 MGHRA and CDR2 YSYEKL come from the germline V gene. This specimen was CD4+ T cells from peripheral blood mononuclear cells, taken after pregnancy. The chain combines TRBV4-1 with TRBJ1-6; TRBD1 might be the D (6 bases). This receptor was obtained from a female donor in good health, enrolled as a control in a pregnancy study. The CDR3 DNA reads as TGCGCCAGCAGTCGAGGGGACATGCGTAATTCACCCCTCCACTTT. Translated: CASSRGDMRNSPLHF.